This T cell receptor beta chain was sequenced in a study of immune evolution from preneoplasia to lung adenocarcinoma. Study information: HLA loss of heterozygosity: about 7% AIS, roughly 15% MIA, approximately 31% ADC, none AAH.

With regard to this clone: The antigen remains undetermined.

Overall study results and limits: Top clone share appeared to fall from AAH through AIS, MIA, adenocarcinoma. Highest clonality occurred in KRAS-mutant, not EGFR-mutant or double wild-type, nodules. Later-stage lesions seemingly showed higher T cell density and diversity than normal lung.

Trimming pared 1 base from V and 6 bases from J, leaving 12 bases between. Germline-derived CDR1 and CDR2 are LNHDA and SQIVND (reference sequence). The CDR3 length is 15 residues. The method was immunoSEQ multiplex PCR; TCRdb's version includes in-frame clones alone and lacks a portion of them. The sample records about 6,500 clones, 80% being singletons. V usage is TRBV19 and J usage is TRBJ2-2; D may be TRBD2 (6 bases). The sequenced sample was FFPE invasive lung adenocarcinoma tissue. The receptor's source is a person in their sixties or seventies with lung adenocarcinoma. This chain's CDR3 is CASSIAVGGSGELFF. The DNA for the CDR3 is TGTGCCAGTAGTATAGCGGTGGGGGGATCCGGGGAGCTGTTTTTT.